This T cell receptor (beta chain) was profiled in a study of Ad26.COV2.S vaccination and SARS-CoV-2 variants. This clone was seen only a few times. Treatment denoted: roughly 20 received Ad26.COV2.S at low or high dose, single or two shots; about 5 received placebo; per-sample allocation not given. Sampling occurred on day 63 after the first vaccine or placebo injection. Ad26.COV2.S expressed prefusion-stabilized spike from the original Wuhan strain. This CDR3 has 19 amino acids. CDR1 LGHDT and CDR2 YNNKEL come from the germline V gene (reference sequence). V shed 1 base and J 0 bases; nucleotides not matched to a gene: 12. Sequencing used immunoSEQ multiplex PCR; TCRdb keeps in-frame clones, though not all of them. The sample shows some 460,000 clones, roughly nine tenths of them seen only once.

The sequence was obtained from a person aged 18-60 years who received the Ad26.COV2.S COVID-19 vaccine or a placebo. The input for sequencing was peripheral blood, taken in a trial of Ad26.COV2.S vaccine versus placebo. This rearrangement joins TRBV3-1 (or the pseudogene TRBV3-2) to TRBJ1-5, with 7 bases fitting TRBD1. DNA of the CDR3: TGTGCCAGCAGCCAAGTGAGACAGGGAGAGGGATATAGCAATCAGCCCCAGCATTTT. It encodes CASSQVRQGEGYSNQPQHF.